These 29 T cell receptor beta chains came from one sample sequenced in a study of blood T cell repertoires in COVID-19. Clones were sequenced by immunoSEQ multiplex PCR, and TCRdb holds only the in-frame ones, with some missing. The sample holds 88,000 or so clones, approximately 80% seen once. The material sequenced was peripheral blood. The receptors come from an older man with acute or convalescent COVID-19.

The chain is built from TRBV19 and TRBJ1-2; 7 nucleotides agree with TRBD1. CDR3 size: 15 residues. J gave up 0 bases and V 6 bases, and 7 bases lay outside the gene matches. The V gene's germline CDR1 is LNHDA and CDR2 SQIVND (reference sequence). CDR3 coding DNA: TGTGCCAGTAGACCCGGGACAGAGGCTAACTATGGCTACACCTTC. Translated, it gives CASRPGTEANYGYTF.

In the case of this clone: One end of the junction fails to match germline, which may point to a read error. The chain couples TRBV29-1 to TRBJ2-2, with 12 nucleotides matching TRBD1. Per the germline V gene, CDR1 is SQVTM and CDR2 is ANQGSEA. The CDR3 covers 14 residues. The DNA of the CDR3 is TGCAGCGTTGCGGGACAGGGGGCTCGGCGGGGAGCTGTTTTT. It specifies CSVAGQGARRGAVF.

J is TRBJ2-2 and V is TRBV3-1 (or the pseudogene TRBV3-2); 8 positions agree with TRBD1. With V trimmed by 4 bases and J by 4 bases, 8 bases remained unmatched. This CDR3 comprises 16 residues. Germline lookup yields CDR1 LGHDT and CDR2 YNNKEL (reference sequence). Here the CDR3 reads CASSPGTGRVTGELFF. CDR3 in DNA: TGTGCCAGCAGCCCTGGGACAGGTAGGGTCACCGGGGAGCTGTTTTTT.

The rearrangement uses TRBV6-5 and TRBJ1-4, with D perhaps matching TRBD1 (5 bases). The CDR3 length is 15 residues. Germline CDR1 MNHEY, CDR2 SVGAGI. Trimming removed 8 bases from V and 4 bases from J, with 17 bases in between. The CDR3 nucleotides are TGTGCCAGCCGCAAAACCGGGGGTTTTAATGAAAAACTGTTTTTT. As protein: CASRKTGGFNEKLFF.

For the CDR3, the DNA is TGTGCCAGCAGCTTGATCGGAGGGAGTGAGGATGGCTACACCTTC. Translating it yields CASSLIGGSEDGYTF. The chain recombines TRBV5-6 with TRBJ1-2; D unclear. The CDR3 covers 15 residues. V was trimmed by 1 base and J by 6 bases, leaving 16 bases between them. The germline V gene encodes CDR1 SGHDT and CDR2 YYEEEE.

The chain is built from TRBV9 and TRBJ1-4; D is unclear. The CDR3 totals 15 residues. Germline CDR1 SGDLS, CDR2 YYNGEE. Between the trimmed V and J ends, which lost 0 bases and 0 bases, there was a span of 6 bases. The CDR3 bases are TGTGCCAGCAGCGTAGACCCAGCAACTAATGAAAAACTGTTTTTT. Protein: CASSVDPATNEKLFF. The variable domain in full, with the rest retrieved from reference TRBV9 and TRBJ1-4, is DSGVTQTPKHLITATGQRVTLRCSPRSGDLSVYWYQQSLDQGLQFLIQYYNGEERAKGNILERFSAQQFPDLHSELNLSSLELGDSALYFCASSVDPATNEKLFFGSGTQLSVL.

The chain has TRBV11-3 and TRBJ2-1; TRBD2 agrees at 9 bases. Germline assignment: CDR1 SGHNT and CDR2 YENEEA. With V trimmed by 5 bases and J by 4 bases, 6 bases remained unmatched. There are 15 residues in the CDR3. The CDR3 coding sequence is TGTGCCAGCAGCCCGAGCGGGGGGCCTTACAATGAGCAGTTCTTC. Its protein product is CASSPSGGPYNEQFF. The variable domain in full, completed from reference TRBV11-3 and TRBJ2-1, reads EAGVVQSPRYKIIEKKQPVAFWCNPISGHNTLYWYLQNLGQGPELLIRYENEEAVDDSQLPKDRFSAERLKGVDSTLKIQPAELGDSAVYLCASSPSGGPYNEQFFGPGTRLTVL.

The chain carries TRBV5-8 and TRBJ1-3, with TRBD1 as a possible D gene (6 bases). Trimming shortened V by 4 bases and J by 4 bases, and 12 bases separated the two germline ends. In germline, CDR1 is SGHTS, CDR2 YDEGEE. This CDR3 is built from 14 residues. The CDR3 reads CASSPGQAGNTIYF. CDR3 in DNA: TGTGCCAGCAGCCCGGGACAAGCGGGAAACACCATATATTTT.

The gene calls are TRBV27 and TRBJ2-7; D unclear. V was cut by 6 bases and J by 4 bases, with 10 bases left in between. The CDR3 has 12 residues. Germline assignment: CDR1 MNHEY and CDR2 SMNVEV (reference sequence). CDR3 sequence: CASSNKAYEQYF. Written as DNA, the CDR3 is TGTGCCAGCAGCAATAAAGCATACGAGCAGTACTTC.

This clone is a singleton in its sample. The CDR3 loop is CASSTSGGTGELFF. The CDR3 DNA reads as TGTGCCAGCAGTACTAGCGGGGGGACCGGGGAGCTGTTTTTT. The chain employs TRBV6-6 and TRBJ2-2; 12 nucleotides align to TRBD2. V lost 5 bases and J lost 5; bases outside the gene matches: 0. The germline CDR1 and CDR2 sequences are MNHNY and SVGAGI (reference sequence). The CDR3 consists of 14 residues.

V and J are TRBV7-8 and TRBJ2-3; D is unresolved. From germline, CDR1 is SGHVS and CDR2 FQNEAQ. Trimming pared 5 bases from V and 0 bases from J, leaving 9 bases between. The CDR3 is 14 residues long. Here the CDR3 reads CASSTGLSTDTQYF. CDR3 DNA: TGTGCCAGCAGCACGGGTTTGAGCACAGATACGCAGTATTTT.

This chain links TRBV6-5 with TRBJ2-2; D call uncertain. The CDR3 totals 15 residues. Trimming removed 0 bases at V and 4 bases at J, with 9 bases between. Germline-derived CDR1 and CDR2 are MNHEY and SVGAGI. CDR3 nucleotide sequence: TGTGCCAGCAGTTACTCGTCGAGTGCCACCGGGGAGCTGTTTTTT. Encoded protein: CASSYSSSATGELFF.

This clone was seen once. The genes are TRBV6-5 and TRBJ2-7; 10 bases fit TRBD1. Germline loops: CDR1 MNHEY, CDR2 SVGAGI. Trimming at V came to 1 base and at J to 5 bases, leaving 8 bases not matched to a gene. CDR3 length: 16 amino acids. CDR3 sequence reads: CASSYFPGQGRDEQYF. The CDR3 DNA reads TGTGCCAGCAGTTACTTTCCGGGACAGGGGCGGGACGAGCAGTACTTC.

The chain uses TRBV6-1 and TRBJ1-4; 7 nucleotides match TRBD1. This CDR3 has 13 amino acids. Trimming took 10 bases from V and 3 from J; bases not matched to a gene: 5. CDR1 is MNHNS, CDR2 SASEGT, per germline. In DNA, the CDR3 is TGTGCCACCCACAGGGGCCCTAATGAAAAACTGTTTTTT. It is translated as CATHRGPNEKLFF.

This rearrangement joins TRBV19 to TRBJ1-2; 11 bases agree with TRBD1. Per the germline V gene, CDR1 is LNHDA and CDR2 is SQIVND (reference sequence). The CDR3 totals 14 residues. With 10 bases clipped from V and 8 bases from J, the junction kept 12 bases outside the gene matches. The DNA for the CDR3 is TGTGCCATAGCCGCGGACAGGGGGCTTGGGGGCTACACCTTC. It codes for CAIAADRGLGGYTF.

This rearrangement joins TRBV5-1 to TRBJ2-7; D is perhaps TRBD2 (6 bases). Germline V gives CDR1 SGHRS, CDR2 YFSETQ. This CDR3 has 15 residues. V lost 3 bases and J 0 bases, leaving 13 bases between the germline ends. CDR3 residues: CASSSAGPSSYEQYF. As DNA, the CDR3 is TGCGCCAGCAGCTCGGCGGGACCCAGCTCCTACGAGCAGTACTTC.

This clone has only one observation. The chain combines TRBV10-3 with TRBJ1-5; 10 bases are a match to TRBD1. The length of the CDR3 is 16 residues. CDR1 is ENHRY, CDR2 SYGVKD, per germline. V lost 2 bases to trimming and J lost 6 bases; unmatched junction nucleotides: 7. The CDR3: CAISENRDRGTQPQHF. In nucleotides, the CDR3 is TGTGCCATCAGTGAGAACCGGGACAGGGGTACTCAGCCCCAGCATTTT.

The J gene is TRBJ2-1, the V gene TRBV5-1; 7 nucleotides match TRBD2. Germline V gives CDR1 SGHRS, CDR2 YFSETQ. The CDR3 has 15 amino acids. Trimming took 3 bases from V and 2 from J; bases not matched to a gene: 5. The CDR3 nucleotides are TGCGCCAGCAGCTATCAACTAGCGACCTACAATGAGCAGTTCTTC. This sequence encodes CASSYQLATYNEQFF.

The chain employs TRBV5-8 and TRBJ1-1, with 8 bases aligning to TRBD1. V lost 5 bases, J lost 4 bases, and 4 bases stayed unmatched. Germline V gives CDR1 SGHTS, CDR2 YDEGEE. The CDR3 is made up of 13 amino acids. As DNA, the CDR3 is TGTGCCAGCAGACGGACAGGGACCACTGAAGCTTTCTTT. Translation gives CASRRTGTTEAFF.

This chain links TRBV7-9 with TRBJ1-2, with TRBD1 identical over 8 bases. In germline, CDR1 is SEHNR, CDR2 FQNEAQ (reference sequence). The CDR3 consists of 14 residues. V lost 6 bases and J lost 5; bases outside the gene matches: 8. The CDR3 nucleotides read TGTGCCAGCAGTCAGGGGGCGCTTTCATATGGCTACACCTTC. Translation: CASSQGALSYGYTF.

In its sample, this clone was seen once. This chain joins TRBV28 and TRBJ2-7, with TRBD1 matching 7 bases. The CDR3 is 14 amino acids. CDR1 MDHEN and CDR2 SYDVKM come from the germline V gene. The trim removed 7 bases at V and 4 bases at J, leaving 10 bases unmatched. The CDR3 loop reads CASTPGGSRYEQYF. CDR3 coding DNA: TGTGCCAGCACCCCAGGGGGTAGCCGATACGAGCAGTACTTC.

The rearrangement links TRBV7-6 to TRBJ2-2; perhaps TRBD2 as D (6 bases). The CDR3 contains 15 residues. V gave up 3 bases and J gave up 6 bases, with 14 bases separating them. Germline values: CDR1 SGHVS, CDR2 FNYEAQ. CDR3 protein: CASSLGGRGSGELFF. The CDR3 DNA reads TGTGCCAGCAGCTTGGGGGGAAGGGGATCCGGGGAGCTGTTTTTT. Combining the CDR3 with reference TRBV7-6 and TRBJ2-2 gives the whole variable domain GAGVSQSPRYKVTKRGQDVALRCDPISGHVSLYWYRQALGQGPEFLTYFNYEAQQDKSGLPNDRFSAERPEGSISTLTIQRTEQRDSAMYRCASSLGGRGSGELFFGEGSRLTVL.

J is TRBJ1-2 and V is TRBV6-5, with 9 bases lining up with TRBD1. Trimming at V came to 5 bases and at J to 2 bases, leaving 6 bases not matched to a gene. CDR1 MNHEY and CDR2 SVGAGI come from the germline V gene. This CDR3 is 15 amino acids long. The CDR3 nucleotides are TGTGCCAGCAGTACCCGGGACAGGGCGAACTATGGCTACACCTTC. Protein product: CASSTRDRANYGYTF.

The V call is TRBV14, the J call TRBJ2-3; TRBD2 might be the D (7 bases). V shed 1 base and J shed 3 bases, with 11 bases lying between them. In germline, CDR1 is SGHDN, CDR2 FVKESK. The CDR3 length is 15 residues. This CDR3 is CASSQVGGRTDTQYF. The CDR3 region has the DNA TGTGCCAGCAGCCAAGTGGGGGGGCGAACAGATACGCAGTATTTT.

The chain couples TRBV5-1 to TRBJ2-7; no reliable D call. CDR1 and CDR2 (germline): SGHRS, YFSETQ. The CDR3 is 14 residues long. Trimming left V 1 base short and J 0 bases short, with 8 bases between. CDR3 sequence: CASSLSGSSYEQYF. The CDR3 coding sequence is TGCGCCAGCAGCTTGAGTGGCAGCTCCTACGAGCAGTACTTC.

The chain links TRBV11-2 to TRBJ2-7, with D hard to call. Germline loops: CDR1 SGHAT, CDR2 FQNNGV. The V gene lost 1 base and the J gene lost 2 bases, with 12 bases spanning the gap. The CDR3 length is 15 residues. The CDR3, as DNA: TGTGCCAGCAGCTTAGCATTTGGGCCTACCTACGAGCAGTACTTC. This codes for CASSLAFGPTYEQYF.

The rearrangement joins TRBV24-1 to TRBJ2-2, with 12 bases matching TRBD1. Germline-derived CDR1 and CDR2 are KGHDR and SFDVKD. This CDR3 has 15 amino acids. V dropped 7 bases and J dropped 7; count of bases not matched to a gene: 6. The CDR3 region is CATSGTGGAGGELFF. CDR3 nucleotide sequence: TGTGCCACCAGCGGGACAGGGGGCGCCGGCGGGGAGCTGTTTTTT.

In this sample, this clone turned up a few times. The chain employs TRBV5-1 and TRBJ2-1; 7 bases are a match to TRBD2. The CDR3 is 12 residues long. CDR1 is SGHRS, CDR2 YFSETQ, per germline. V dropped 1 base and J dropped 10; count of bases not matched to a gene: 2. CDR3 amino acids: CASSLNSGEQFF. In DNA, the CDR3 is TGCGCCAGCAGCTTGAATAGCGGGGAGCAGTTCTTC.

This chain uses TRBV30 with TRBJ1-6, with unresolved D. Germline-derived CDR1 and CDR2 are GTSNPN and SVGIG (reference sequence). Trimming stripped 4 bases from V and 2 bases from J, with 12 bases between. The CDR3 is 15 amino acids. CDR3 loop: CAWNPDVTYNSPLHF. DNA for the CDR3: TGTGCCTGGAATCCAGATGTCACCTATAATTCACCCCTCCACTTT.